The 18 T cell receptor beta chains reported below all come from one sample, sequenced in a study of T cell repertoires in cytomegalovirus infection. TCRdb re-called the reads through MiXCR, storing one row per CDR3 protein. The sample carries approximately 170,000 distinct CDR3 sequences, approximately 17% recorded once. The sequenced material came from CD8+ T cells from PBMCs. The receptors come from a human donor in good health (CMV status not recorded). Some clones in this sample may be carry-over from other donors' samples.

This chain uses TRBV15 with TRBJ2-7, with TRBD1 identical over 9 bases. Germline CDR1 LNHNV, CDR2 YYDKDF (reference sequence). CDR3 length: 15 residues. V shed 2 bases and J 5 bases; nucleotides not matched to a gene: 7. The DNA for the CDR3 is TGTGCCACCAGCAGAAATACAGGGGGCGTCGACGAGCAGTACTTC. Translation: CATSRNTGGVDEQYF.

V is TRBV6-2 or TRBV6-3 and J is TRBJ2-1, with 9 bases that match TRBD2. This CDR3 region has 17 residues. Germline assignment: CDR1 MNHEY and CDR2 SVGEGT. Germline trimming cut 6 bases from V and 4 bases from J; bases unmatched to any gene: 13. The CDR3 is CASSHGASGETYNEQFF. CDR3 sequence (DNA): TGTGCCAGCAGCCACGGGGCTAGCGGGGAGACTTACAATGAGCAGTTCTTC.

In this sample, this clonotype turned up many times. The chain employs TRBV7-9 and TRBJ1-1; no clear D gene. Germline-derived CDR1 and CDR2 are SEHNR and FQNEAQ (reference sequence). V shed 7 bases and J shed 0 bases, with 24 bases lying between them. This CDR3 has 18 residues. This CDR3 is CASNELGQRRDLNTEAFF. The CDR3 DNA sequence: TGTGCCAGCAATGAATTGGGTCAACGAAGGGATTTGAACACTGAAGCTTTCTTT.

This clonotype is classed as medium-sized. This chain links TRBV28 with TRBJ2-3; 7 positions match TRBD1. V dropped 1 base and J dropped 13; count of bases not matched to a gene: 5. Germline loops: CDR1 MDHEN, CDR2 SYDVKM. The CDR3 length is 12 residues. The CDR3 protein is CASSLSGTEKYF. As DNA, the CDR3 is TGTGCCAGCAGTTTATCCGGGACAGAAAAGTATTTT.

This sequence joins TRBV29-1 and TRBJ1-1; maybe TRBD1 (5 bases). The V end was cut by 6 bases, the J end by 6 bases, with 17 bases between. Germline V gene lookup returns CDR1 SQVTM and CDR2 ANQGSEA. The CDR3 is 13 residues long. CDR3 residues: CSVTPVGDPEAFF. CDR3 in DNA: TGCAGCGTCACTCCTGTTGGGGACCCTGAAGCTTTCTTT.

This clonotype has a handful of counts. The chain links TRBV6-1 to TRBJ2-5; 10 bases fit TRBD1. The CDR3 consists of 19 residues. CDR1 MNHNS and CDR2 SASEGT come from the germline V gene. V was clipped by 6 bases and J by 3 bases; unmatched bases: 19. The CDR3 sequence is CASSQSIDRGPMLEETQYF. Written as DNA, the CDR3 is TGTGCCAGCAGCCAAAGTATAGACAGGGGGCCAATGTTAGAAGAGACCCAGTACTTC.

As regards this clonotype: A much more abundant neighbour one base away suggests this may be a read error. The J gene is TRBJ1-2, the V gene TRBV7-2; D perhaps matches TRBD1 (6 bases). The CDR3 is made up of 13 amino acids. The germline gives CDR1 SGHTA, CDR2 FQGNSA. CDR3: CASLGAPSYGHTF. In nucleotides, the CDR3 is TGTGCCAGCTTGGGGGCTCCCAGTTATGGCCACACCTTC.

The chain employs TRBV7-8 and TRBJ2-7; TRBD1 aligns across 7 bases. V gave up 4 bases and J gave up 6 bases; unmatched junction bases: 3. The CDR3 is 12 residues long. The germline V gene has CDR1 SGHVS and CDR2 FQNEAQ. The DNA of the CDR3 is TGTGCCAGCAGCTGGGGACAGACCGAGCAGTACTTC. It translates to CASSWGQTEQYF.

This clonotype was counted ten times or more. V gene TRBV27 combines with J gene TRBJ2-7, with 9 bases that match TRBD1. The J segment lost 4 bases and the V segment lost 4 bases, leaving 2 bases of the junction unmatched. The CDR3 has 13 residues. The germline V gene encodes CDR1 MNHEY and CDR2 SMNVEV (reference sequence). CDR3 DNA: TGTGCCAGCAGTTACAGGGGGCCGTACGAGCAGTACTTC. Its translation: CASSYRGPYEQYF.

J is TRBJ2-7 and V is TRBV29-1; 9 bases fit TRBD2. Unmatched junction bases numbered 3, after V lost 3 bases and J lost 0 bases. This CDR3 is built from 14 residues. Per germline, CDR1 SQVTM and CDR2 ANQGSEA. The CDR3 loop reads CSVEISGSSYEQYF. The CDR3 nucleotides read TGCAGCGTTGAGATTAGCGGGAGCTCCTACGAGCAGTACTTC.

V is TRBV20-1 and J is TRBJ1-4; no firm D call. CDR1 is DFQATT and CDR2 is SNEGSKA in the germline V gene (reference sequence). There are 13 residues in the CDR3. Trimming pared 3 bases from V and 8 bases from J, leaving 13 bases between. The CDR3 sequence: CSASPLHLEKLFF. The CDR3, as DNA: TGCAGTGCTAGCCCCTTACACCTAGAAAAACTGTTTTTT.

The chain joins TRBV4-2 to TRBJ1-6, with no clear D. The CDR3 consists of 15 residues. CDR1 is LGHNA and CDR2 is YNFKEQ in the germline V gene. Between the trimmed V and J ends, which lost 0 bases and 7 bases, there was a span of 10 bases. The CDR3 loop reads CASSQEYFLNSPLHF. CDR3 nucleotides: TGTGCCAGCAGCCAAGAATATTTCCTCAATTCACCCCTCCACTTT.

This clonotype was detected only a few times. J is TRBJ2-1 and V is TRBV6-6, with D hard to call. The CDR3 extends over 12 amino acids. The V gene lost 2 bases and the J gene lost 13 bases, with 12 bases spanning the gap. Germline V gene lookup returns CDR1 MNHNY and CDR2 SVGAGI (reference sequence). The CDR3, as DNA: TGTGCCAGCAGTTACGTAAAAACCGACCAGTTCTTC. Translation: CASSYVKTDQFF.

This clonotype was seen a few times. V gene TRBV6-1 combines with J gene TRBJ2-1; no clear D gene. Germline V gene sequence: CDR1 MNHNS, CDR2 SASEGT. This CDR3 region has 14 residues. Trimming took 7 bases from V and 8 from J, leaving 18 bases between them. CDR3 region: CASTTGNPYDEQFF. DNA of the CDR3: TGTGCCAGCACTACCGGTAACCCGTATGATGAGCAGTTCTTC.

This clonotype was picked up a small number of times. The chain couples TRBV12-3 or TRBV12-4 to TRBJ2-3, with 13 bases fitting TRBD2. The length of the CDR3 is 17 residues. V lost 5 bases, J lost 5 bases, and 10 bases stayed unmatched. The CDR3 nucleotides are TGTGCCAGCAGTCCAGGGACTAGCGGGGCGGAAGAAGATACGCAGTATTTT. It translates to CASSPGTSGAEEDTQYF.

The chain carries TRBV7-4 and TRBJ1-1; D might be TRBD1 (6 bases). From germline, CDR1 is SGHVT and CDR2 SQSDAQ. V was clipped by 1 base and J by 3 bases, with 21 bases between them. This CDR3 has 18 amino acids. DNA of the CDR3: TGTGCCAGCAGCTTAGGGGACGATGGGGGGGCTTTGGACACTGAAGCTTTCTTT. This translates into CASSLGDDGGALDTEAFF.

This clonotype was seen only a few times. The V and J genes are TRBV7-3 and TRBJ1-5; weak D call: TRBD1 (5 bases). The CDR3 runs 13 residues. Trimming removed 5 bases from V and 7 bases from J, with 12 bases in between. The germline V gene has CDR1 SGHTA and CDR2 FQGTGA. The CDR3 DNA is TGTGCCAGCAGCGGGGACGCCTCGCAGCCCCAGCATTTT. This sequence encodes CASSGDASQPQHF.

This chain connects TRBV6-1 to TRBJ1-5; unclear D gene. This CDR3 contains 10 residues. CDR1 MNHNS and CDR2 SASEGT come from the germline V gene. The chain's CDR3 is CATGFQPQHF. CDR3 bases: TGTGCTACGGGGTTTCAGCCCCAGCATTTT.